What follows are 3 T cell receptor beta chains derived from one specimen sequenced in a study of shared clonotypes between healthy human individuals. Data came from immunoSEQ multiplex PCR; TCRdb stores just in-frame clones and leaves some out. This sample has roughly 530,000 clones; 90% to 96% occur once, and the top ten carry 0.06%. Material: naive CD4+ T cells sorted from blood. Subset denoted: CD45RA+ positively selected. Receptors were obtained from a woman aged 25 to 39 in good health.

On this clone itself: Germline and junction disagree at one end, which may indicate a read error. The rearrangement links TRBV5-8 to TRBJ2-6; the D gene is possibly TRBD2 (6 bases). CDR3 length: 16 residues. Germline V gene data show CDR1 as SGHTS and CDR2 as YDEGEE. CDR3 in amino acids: CASNLGLRSGANVLTF. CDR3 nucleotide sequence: TGTGCCAGCAACTTGGGACTGCGCTCTGGGGCCAACGTCCTGACTTTC.

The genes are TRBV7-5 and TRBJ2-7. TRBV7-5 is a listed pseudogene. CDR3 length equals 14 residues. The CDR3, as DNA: TGTGCCAGCAGCTTAGCAATCCTAAAGGACGAGCAGTACTTC. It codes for CASSLAILKDEQYF.

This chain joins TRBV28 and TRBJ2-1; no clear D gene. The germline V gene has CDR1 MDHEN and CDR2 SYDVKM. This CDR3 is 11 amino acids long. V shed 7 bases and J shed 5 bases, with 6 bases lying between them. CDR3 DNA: TGTGCCAGCATTCTTAACAATGAGCAGTTCTTC. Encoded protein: CASILNNEQFF. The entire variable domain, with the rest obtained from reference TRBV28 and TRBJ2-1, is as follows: DVKVTQSSRYLVKRTGEKVFLECVQDMDHENMFWYRQDPGLGLRLIYFSYDVKMKEKGDIPEGYSVSREKKERFSLILESASTNQTSMYLCASILNNEQFFGPGTRLTVL.